This T cell receptor beta chain was retrieved from a study of T cell responses to AZD1222 COVID-19 vaccine. Regarding the study as a whole: Most donors were white British, females outnumbered males, and clonal diversity was possibly underestimated.

Concerning this clone: What it binds is unknown.

Germline CDR1 reads LGHDT; CDR2 reads YNNKEL (reference sequence). This CDR3 region has 13 residues. V lost 4 bases, J lost 3 bases, and 9 bases lay in between. Clones were read by immunoSEQ multiplex PCR, and TCRdb kept only the in-frame ones, dropping some. The table has about 120,000 clones, 75% to 90% seen once; the top ten hold 6.5% to 7.5%. The input for sequencing was peripheral blood, taken 28 days after the second AZD1222 dose. The chain carries TRBV3-1 (or the pseudogene TRBV3-2) and TRBJ2-5, with D tentatively TRBD2 (6 bases). The clonotype comes from an adult who received the AZD1222 COVID-19 vaccine. The CDR3 DNA follows: TGTGCCAGCAGCCCCCGGACTAAAGAGACCCAGTACTTC. Translation: CASSPRTKETQYF.